The 23 T cell receptor beta chains given below trace back to one sample, sequenced in a study of blood T cells in healthy people across ages. Next came a second PCR, run for roughly 6 to 11 cycles, which used a sample-barcoded 5' primer along with a J-beta primer mix. In TCRdb, the 5' RACE reads were re-called with MiXCR into one record per CDR3 protein. The table shows fewer than 1,200,000 distinct CDR3 sequences, with approximately 25% occurring only once. These data also formed part of another study, on T cells of mothers and their children.

Sample: blood. These receptors were obtained from a girl aged 2 to 10 in good health.

There are a few counts of this clonotype. The chain joins TRBV20-1 to TRBJ1-2, with 7 nucleotides matching TRBD1. The V gene's germline CDR1 is DFQATT and CDR2 SNEGSKA (reference sequence). V lost 2 bases and J lost 7; bases outside the gene matches: 7. The CDR3 consists of 13 residues. The CDR3 sequence: CSARPTGMSGYTF. For the CDR3, the DNA is TGCAGTGCTAGACCGACAGGGATGAGTGGCTACACCTTC.

This clonotype showed up just a few times. The chain couples TRBV20-1 to TRBJ2-3; D uncertain. The V gene's germline CDR1 is DFQATT and CDR2 SNEGSKA (reference sequence). The CDR3 extends over 14 amino acids. The V gene lost 0 bases and the J gene lost 4 bases, with 11 bases spanning the gap. CDR3 sequence (DNA): TGCAGTGCTAGAGAAATGGTATCCTCAGATACGCAGTATTTT. This encodes CSAREMVSSDTQYF.

V and J are TRBV9 and TRBJ2-1; D may be TRBD2 (5 bases). V was clipped by 0 bases and J by 8 bases, with 12 bases between them. The CDR3 is made up of 14 amino acids. CDR1 is SGDLS and CDR2 is YYNGEE in the germline V gene. For the CDR3, the DNA is TGTGCCAGCAGCGTAGCGGCCCCCGGGGATGAGCAGTTCTTC. Protein sequence: CASSVAAPGDEQFF.

The rearrangement joins TRBV6-1 to TRBJ2-5, with D maybe TRBD2 (7 bases). Trimming removed 9 bases at V and 2 bases at J, with 22 bases between. Germline assignment: CDR1 MNHNS and CDR2 SASEGT. The CDR3 length is 16 residues. CDR3 sequence (DNA): TGTGCCAGGGCGGCTGAGAGGGGGGGAGGACAAGAGACCCAGTACTTC. As protein: CARAAERGGGQETQYF.

This clonotype was seen ten or more times. This chain uses TRBV4-3 with TRBJ2-6; D unresolved. The CDR3 runs 14 residues. V lost 1 base and J 5 bases, leaving 6 bases between the germline ends. Germline V CDR1 and CDR2: LGHNA, YSLEER. The CDR3 reads CASSQGSWANVLTF. CDR3 DNA: TGCGCCAGCAGCCAAGGGAGTTGGGCCAACGTCCTGACTTTC.

The V gene is TRBV6-6, the J gene TRBJ2-5; unclear D gene. The end of the DNA is better explained by TRBJ2-7, so the J call may be wrong. The CDR3 totals 15 residues. Germline loops: CDR1 MNHNY, CDR2 SVGAGI (reference sequence). This CDR3 reads CASSSTDGLGYEQYF. The CDR3 DNA reads as TGTGCCAGCAGTTCGACCGACGGTTTAGGCTACGAGCAGTACTTC.

In regard to this clonotype: At one end, the junction sequence differs from germline, possibly due to a read error. The V gene is TRBV10-3, the J gene TRBJ2-3; D is perhaps TRBD1 or TRBD2 (6 bases each). The length of the CDR3 is 12 residues. Germline V gives CDR1 ENHRY, CDR2 SYGVKD. CDR3 protein: CAISDTSRGSDF. In DNA form, the CDR3 reads TGTGCCATCAGTGATACTAGCAGGGGCTCTGATTTT.

This clonotype was seen just once. V gene TRBV5-4 combines with J gene TRBJ2-5, with D tentatively TRBD2 (5 bases). The CDR3 contains 14 residues. Deletions cut 2 bases from V and 7 bases from J, with 15 bases between. Germline loops: CDR1 SGHNT, CDR2 YYREEE (reference sequence). This chain's CDR3 is CASSLGLSGGTQYF. The CDR3 bases are TGTGCCAGCAGCTTAGGTTTATCCGGAGGGACCCAGTACTTC. Filled out from reference TRBV5-4 and TRBJ2-5, the complete variable domain reads ETGVTQSPTHLIKTRGQQVTLRCSSQSGHNTVSWYQQALGQGPQFIFQYYREEENGRGNFPPRFSGLQFPNYSSELNVNALELDDSALYLCASSLGLSGGTQYFGPGTRLLVL.

The chain recombines TRBV12-3 or TRBV12-4 with TRBJ1-1; 11 bases match TRBD1. The CDR3 is 15 residues long. The trim removed 3 bases at V and 6 bases at J, leaving 6 bases unmatched. The CDR3 sequence is CASSFRDRGFPEAFF. CDR3 in DNA: TGTGCCAGCAGTTTCCGGGACAGGGGGTTCCCTGAAGCTTTCTTT.

V usage is TRBV20-1 and J usage is TRBJ2-7; D is tentatively TRBD1 or TRBD2 (5 bases each). Germline V gene sequence: CDR1 DFQATT, CDR2 SNEGSKA (reference sequence). Trimming pared 4 bases from V and 3 bases from J, leaving 10 bases between. The CDR3 consists of 12 residues. CDR3 sequence: CSAIRDGYEQYF. CDR3 sequence (DNA): TGCAGTGCTATAAGGGACGGCTACGAGCAGTACTTC.

This clonotype was seen a few times. The V gene is TRBV28, the J gene TRBJ2-2; 7 bases agree with TRBD1. Germline lookup yields CDR1 MDHEN and CDR2 SYDVKM. This CDR3 is built from 14 residues. Trimming at V came to 7 bases and at J to 0 bases, leaving 2 bases not matched to a gene. The CDR3 here is CASITGANTGELFF. Here the CDR3 DNA reads TGTGCCAGCATAACAGGGGCGAACACCGGGGAGCTGTTTTTT.

This clonotype has a handful of counts. This chain connects TRBV6-1 to TRBJ1-4; D perhaps matches TRBD1 (5 bases). The V end lost 8 bases, the J end lost 11 bases, and 18 bases lay between the germline ends. Germline-derived CDR1 and CDR2 are MNHNS and SASEGT. This CDR3 contains 13 residues. CDR3 loop: CASSGGRGEKLFF. The DNA of the CDR3 is TGTGCCAGCTCGGGAGGAAGGGGTGAGAAACTGTTTTTT.

V and J are TRBV7-9 and TRBJ2-7, with TRBD1 matching over 7 bases. From germline, CDR1 is SEHNR and CDR2 FQNEAQ (reference sequence). V lost 3 bases, J lost 3 bases, and 8 bases stayed unmatched. This CDR3 has 15 amino acids. The CDR3 DNA follows: TGTGCCAGCAGCTTTAGGGGACAGCCCTTCTACGAGCAGTACTTC. Its protein is CASSFRGQPFYEQYF.

This clonotype has just a few counts. The chain joins TRBV29-1 to TRBJ2-7; no firm D call. The germline CDR1 and CDR2 sequences are SQVTM and ANQGSEA. Trimming removed 4 bases at V and 0 bases at J, with 10 bases between. The CDR3 has 13 residues. The CDR3 loop reads CSVAAELSYEQYF. The CDR3 nucleotides read TGCAGCGTTGCCGCGGAACTCTCCTACGAGCAGTACTTC.

The rearrangement joins TRBV12-3 or TRBV12-4 to TRBJ2-7; D unclear. The length of the CDR3 is 14 residues. V was pared by 7 bases and J by 3 bases, with 16 bases between. This CDR3 reads CASTHLDAHYEQYF. For the CDR3, the DNA is TGTGCCAGCACCCATCTTGACGCCCACTACGAGCAGTACTTC.

This clonotype has more than one count but fewer than ten. CDR3 region: CASSFSESGETQYF. Written as DNA, the CDR3 is TGTGCCAGCAGCTTTTCGGAAAGCGGAGAGACCCAGTACTTC. The rearrangement uses TRBV7-8 and TRBJ2-5; D perhaps matches TRBD2 (5 bases). The V end lost 3 bases, the J end lost 4 bases, and 12 bases lay between the germline ends. The germline CDR1 and CDR2 sequences are SGHVS and FQNEAQ. This CDR3 contains 14 residues.

The CDR3 is CASSYSIGPTGELFF. DNA for the CDR3: TGTGCCAGCAGTTACTCGATCGGGCCCACCGGGGAGCTGTTTTTT. The chain employs TRBV6-5 and TRBJ2-2; D unresolved. V was trimmed by 0 bases and J by 4 bases, leaving 9 bases between them. The CDR3 sequence is 15 residues long. The V gene's germline CDR1 is MNHEY and CDR2 SVGAGI.

V is TRBV4-1 and J is TRBJ2-1; D might be TRBD1 (5 bases). V shed 0 bases and J shed 1 base, with 10 bases lying between them. The CDR3 is 16 residues long. Germline values: CDR1 MGHRA, CDR2 YSYEKL. The CDR3 DNA sequence: TGCGCCAGCAGCCAAGAGTTTCAGGGTTCCTACAATGAGCAGTTCTTC. Translated: CASSQEFQGSYNEQFF.

The CDR3 DNA is TGCAGTGCTAGCGCCAGGGAGGAGAACACTGAAGCTTTCTTT. Amino acid sequence: CSASAREENTEAFF. This chain connects TRBV20-1 to TRBJ1-1; TRBD1 might be the D (5 bases). The V end lost 3 bases, the J end lost 1 base, and 12 bases lay between the germline ends. Germline CDR1 DFQATT, CDR2 SNEGSKA (reference sequence). This CDR3 comprises 14 residues.

The chain uses TRBV18 and TRBJ1-1; possible D gene TRBD1, 5 bases. The V end lost 4 bases, the J end lost 5 bases, and 11 bases lay between the germline ends. Germline loops: CDR1 KGHSH, CDR2 LQKENI. The CDR3 is 13 residues long. In DNA, the CDR3 is TGTGCCAGCTCACGGGACGGAGGGACTGAAGCTTTCTTT. This encodes CASSRDGGTEAFF.

The chain uses TRBV7-2 and TRBJ2-6, with D uncertain. Germline assignment: CDR1 SGHTA and CDR2 FQGNSA. Trimming stripped 2 bases from V and 2 bases from J, with 7 bases between. The CDR3 is made up of 15 amino acids. The CDR3 reads CASSLKVTGANVLTF. The CDR3 region has the DNA TGTGCCAGCAGCTTAAAGGTGACTGGGGCCAACGTCCTGACTTTC.

The chain has TRBV20-1 and TRBJ2-5; possible D gene TRBD2, 6 bases. Trimming took off 6 bases at V and 4 bases at J, with 18 bases between the two ends. Germline loops: CDR1 DFQATT, CDR2 SNEGSKA (reference sequence). CDR3 length: 14 residues. CDR3 nucleotides: TGCAGTGCCGCTCTGGCGGGGTCCGGAGAGACCCAGTACTTC. It specifies CSAALAGSGETQYF.

The genes are TRBV7-3 and TRBJ2-2; TRBD2 might be the D (5 bases). Germline V gene sequence: CDR1 SGHTA, CDR2 FQGTGA. The ends were cut back, 6 bases at V and 2 bases at J, with 10 bases in the middle. The CDR3 runs 14 residues. The CDR3 DNA follows: TGTGCCAGCAGATTCGACTACAACACCGGGGAGCTGTTTTTT. It yields the protein CASRFDYNTGELFF.